Included here is one TCR beta chain sequence, with context. The target antigen is unknown. The table came from immunoSEQ multiplex PCR; TCRdb's copy has only in-frame clones and leaves some out. The table shows fewer than 20,000 clones, with 74% occurring only once. The data were taken from a study of somatic mutations in cytotoxic T cells in rheumatoid arthritis. Study-wide results and limits: CD8+ clonality rose with age in rheumatoid arthritis patients, not healthy controls.

Healthy control status was assigned to blood donors, whose median age was roughly 50 years (range about 21-80) and of whom about 57% were female. The specimen was CD8+ T cells sorted from blood. This sequence was found in a man aged 55 to 70 in good health.

This chain's CDR3 is CASSLPGEREQYF. DNA of the CDR3: TGTGCCAGCTCTCTCCCGGGAGAACGCGAGCAGTACTTC. The V call is TRBV18, the J call TRBJ2-7; D is perhaps TRBD2 (6 bases). CDR1 and CDR2 (germline): KGHSH, LQKENI. The CDR3 has 13 residues. Trimming took off 6 bases at V and 6 bases at J, with 15 bases between the two ends.